The clone carrying this TCR beta chain has only a few counts. The data were obtained in a study of blood T cells in healthy people across ages. For the second PCR, which ran for about 7 to 11 cycles, a sample-barcoded 5' primer and a J-beta primer mix were used. Each cDNA molecule was tagged by a template-switch adaptor that had 12 random nucleotides. TCRdb reanalysed the 5' RACE reads using MiXCR and keeps one entry per CDR3 protein. The sample holds some 890,000 distinct CDR3 sequences; around 29% are singletons and the top ten take 10%. V was cut by 4 bases and J by 1 base, with 10 bases left in between. Germline loops: CDR1 SGHTA, CDR2 FQGNSA. CDR3 length equals 14 residues. These data were also reused for a study on T cells of mothers and their children. As that study records: For the second PCR, the M1S primer put in sample barcodes and 2-4 random nucleotides.

V usage is TRBV7-2 and J usage is TRBJ1-2; TRBD1 is a possible D gene (5 bases). Sequencing was performed on blood. The sequence was collected from a woman between 40 and 55 years old in good health. The CDR3 DNA is TGTGCCAGCAGCTCGGGACGCCTTAACTATGGCTACACCTTC. This gives the protein CASSSGRLNYGYTF.